The 23 T cell receptor beta chains below were found in one sample sequenced in a study of post-analysis software for immune sequencing data. Study-wide points: Comparison of patients with controls showed five TRBV segments more frequent in patients, TRBV5-6, TRBV5-1 and TRBV20-1 among them.

TCR beta cDNA libraries included unique molecular identifiers. Each CDR3 protein gets one entry after TCRdb re-called the PCR reads with MiXCR. Of approximately 660,000 distinct CDR3 sequences in the sample, more than 50% were seen once. These TCRs' antigens remain unknown. Sequencing was done on a sample of blood. The source of these receptors is a girl aged 2-10 years with multiple sclerosis.

This clonotype has a handful of counts. The chain has TRBV28 and TRBJ2-3; 7 bases align to TRBD1. The trim removed 5 bases at V and 5 bases at J, leaving 7 bases unmatched. The CDR3 has 14 amino acids. The germline V gene encodes CDR1 MDHEN and CDR2 SYDVKM. The CDR3 region has the DNA TGTGCCAGCAGTCGGACAGGTCGGCGAGATACGCAGTATTTT. It codes for CASSRTGRRDTQYF.

The chain links TRBV5-1 to TRBJ1-2; no reliable D call. Germline CDR1 is SGHRS and CDR2 is YFSETQ. V lost 4 bases and J lost 8, with 18 bases in between. The CDR3 extends over 14 amino acids. Here the CDR3 reads CASSPGPGLFGYTF. The CDR3 nucleotides are TGCGCCAGCAGCCCCGGTCCGGGCCTATTCGGCTACACCTTC.

This clonotype was detected only once. CDR3 nucleotide sequence: TGTGCCAGTCATCAGCCCCAGCATTTT. This translates into CASHQPQHF. The J gene is TRBJ1-5, the V gene TRBV2; no clear D gene. Germline loops: CDR1 SNHLY, CDR2 FYNNEI. CDR3 length: 9 residues. V dropped 9 bases and J dropped 5 bases, with 2 bases sitting between them.

V is TRBV7-6 and J is TRBJ2-1, with TRBD2 matching over 8 bases. V gave up 1 base and J gave up 9 bases; unmatched junction bases: 5. CDR1 and CDR2 (germline): SGHVS, FNYEAQ. The CDR3 is made up of 14 amino acids. The CDR3 sequence is CASSLGGRGGEQFF. The CDR3 region has the DNA TGTGCCAGCAGCTTAGGGGGACGGGGGGGTGAGCAGTTCTTC.

The gene calls are TRBV6-6 and TRBJ2-7, with D possibly called TRBD1 or TRBD2 (5 bases each). There are 14 residues in the CDR3. Between the trimmed V and J ends, which lost 4 bases and 4 bases, there was a span of 14 bases. Per the germline V gene, CDR1 is MNHNY and CDR2 is SVGAGI (reference sequence). The DNA for the CDR3 is TGTGCCAGCAGTTCCGGGACGGCGTTGTACGAGCAGTACTTC. Amino acids: CASSSGTALYEQYF.

The chain employs TRBV20-1 and TRBJ2-3; D is possibly TRBD2 (6 bases). Trimming left V 0 bases short and J 3 bases short, with 16 bases between. Germline V gene lookup returns CDR1 DFQATT and CDR2 SNEGSKA (reference sequence). There are 16 residues in the CDR3. The CDR3 DNA sequence: TGCAGTGCTAGAGATATCGGGGGAGATTGGACAGATACGCAGTATTTT. Translation gives CSARDIGGDWTDTQYF.

The J gene is TRBJ2-7, the V gene TRBV20-1; 11 positions match TRBD2. The CDR3 consists of 15 residues. The junction had 6 bases not matched to a gene; V was cut back by 3 bases and J by 2 bases. Looked up from germline, CDR1 is DFQATT and CDR2 is SNEGSKA (reference sequence). Written as DNA, the CDR3 is TGCAGTGCTAGGGAAATTAGCGGGAGGGCCTACGAGCAGTACTTC. This codes for CSAREISGRAYEQYF.

V and J are TRBV6-2 or TRBV6-3 and TRBJ2-6, with TRBD1 identical over 7 bases. Trimming cost V 6 bases and J 0 bases; bases outside gene matches: 8. From germline, CDR1 is MNHEY and CDR2 SVGEGT. The CDR3 runs 17 residues. The CDR3 reads CASSGQDGRSGANVLTF. Here the CDR3 DNA reads TGTGCCAGCAGCGGACAGGACGGGCGCTCTGGGGCCAACGTCCTGACTTTC.

The chain employs TRBV20-1 and TRBJ2-3, with 9 bases lining up with TRBD2. This CDR3 is 14 amino acids long. J gave up 1 base and V 6 bases, and 5 bases lay outside the gene matches. The V gene's germline CDR1 is DFQATT and CDR2 SNEGSKA (reference sequence). CDR3 sequence: CSAPQRGGTDTQYF. The CDR3 DNA reads as TGCAGTGCCCCGCAGCGGGGGGGCACAGATACGCAGTATTTT.

The chain recombines TRBV30 with TRBJ2-1; 14 nucleotides match TRBD2. V dropped 2 bases and J dropped 0; count of bases not matched to a gene: 9. Germline V gene sequence: CDR1 GTSNPN, CDR2 SVGIG (reference sequence). The length of the CDR3 is 19 residues. CDR3 sequence (DNA): TGTGCCTGGAGTCGCCGGACTAGCGGGAGGACGAGCTCCTACAATGAGCAGTTCTTC. This translates into CAWSRRTSGRTSSYNEQFF.

The chain recombines TRBV6-2 or TRBV6-3 with TRBJ2-1; 7 positions match TRBD2. V gave up 5 bases and J gave up 13 bases; unmatched junction bases: 5. The germline V gene encodes CDR1 MNHEY and CDR2 SVGEGT. The CDR3 is 11 residues long. Here the CDR3 DNA reads TGTGCCAGCAGTCTCAGCGGGGACCAGTTCTTC. It encodes CASSLSGDQFF.

This clonotype was seen a handful of times. This chain links TRBV12-3 or TRBV12-4 with TRBJ2-3, with D tentatively TRBD1 or TRBD2 (5 bases each). The CDR3 sequence is 14 residues long. The V end lost 1 base, the J end lost 7 bases, and 12 bases lay between the germline ends. In DNA, the CDR3 is TGTGCCAGCAGTTTAGGAGGGGAAACGCATACGCAGTATTTT. Protein sequence: CASSLGGETHTQYF.

The count of this clonotype is one. The chain uses TRBV5-1 and TRBJ2-5, with D perhaps matching TRBD2 (6 bases). V was cut by 0 bases and J by 9 bases, with 9 bases left in between. The germline CDR1 and CDR2 sequences are SGHRS and YFSETQ. The CDR3 is made up of 12 amino acids. The CDR3 nucleotides read TGCGCCAGCAGCTTGGAACCGGGGGCCCAGTACTTC. Amino acid sequence: CASSLEPGAQYF.

V and J are TRBV12-3 or TRBV12-4 and TRBJ2-7, with 7 bases matching TRBD1. The length of the CDR3 is 14 residues. V dropped 6 bases and J dropped 6; count of bases not matched to a gene: 11. The CDR3 is CASSEQGSPLEQYF. The CDR3 bases are TGTGCCAGCAGCGAACAGGGGAGCCCCCTCGAGCAGTACTTC.

The CDR3, as DNA: TGCGCCAGCAGCACTGGGACAGGGTGGAGGAACATTCAGTACTTC. Translation gives CASSTGTGWRNIQYF. The chain is built from TRBV4-1 and TRBJ2-4; 9 positions agree with TRBD1. This CDR3 contains 15 residues. Germline V gene lookup returns CDR1 MGHRA and CDR2 YSYEKL. V trimming: 5 bases; J trimming: 7 bases; junction bases outside the gene matches: 9.

This rearrangement joins TRBV30 to TRBJ2-1; unclear D gene. The CDR3 is made up of 12 amino acids. V was clipped by 2 bases and J by 1 base, with 3 bases between them. Germline V gene sequence: CDR1 GTSNPN, CDR2 SVGIG (reference sequence). CDR3 nucleotide sequence: TGTGCCTGGAGTCGTTCCTACAATGAGCAGTTCTTC. It specifies CAWSRSYNEQFF.

This clonotype was observed a few times. The chain has TRBV5-1 and TRBJ2-1; 13 bases match TRBD2. V lost 4 bases and J lost 3; bases outside the gene matches: 4. Germline V lookup: CDR1 SGHRS, CDR2 YFSETQ. The CDR3 is 16 residues long. The CDR3 region is CASSTGTSGDYNEQFF. The CDR3, as DNA: TGCGCCAGCAGCACTGGGACTAGCGGGGACTACAATGAGCAGTTCTTC.

The genes are TRBV5-6 and TRBJ1-2, with D possibly TRBD1 on 5 matching bases. Germline values: CDR1 SGHDT, CDR2 YYEEEE. This CDR3 has 14 amino acids. Trimming took 4 bases from V and 4 from J, leaving 14 bases between them. This chain's CDR3 is CASSRLEGLYGYTF. CDR3 nucleotides: TGTGCCAGCAGCCGCCTGGAGGGGCTCTATGGCTACACCTTC.

The chain carries TRBV7-9 and TRBJ2-7; D is possibly TRBD1 (6 bases). V was clipped by 1 base and J by 2 bases, with 9 bases between them. The CDR3 contains 14 residues. Germline CDR1 and CDR2: SEHNR and FQNEAQ (reference sequence). CDR3 residues: CASSLGDKAYEQYF. In nucleotides, the CDR3 is TGTGCCAGCAGCTTAGGGGACAAAGCCTACGAGCAGTACTTC.

This chain connects TRBV3-1 to TRBJ2-7, with 7 bases identical to TRBD1. The CDR3 has 16 residues. J was trimmed by 3 bases and V by 6 bases; bases with no gene match: 14. Germline CDR1 and CDR2: LGHDT and YNNKEL (reference sequence). The CDR3 protein is CASRPGPGQRNYEQYF. The CDR3 DNA follows: TGTGCCAGCAGGCCCGGACCGGGACAGCGTAACTACGAGCAGTACTTC.

The sample holds a few counts of this clonotype. V usage is TRBV5-1 and J usage is TRBJ2-3, with D uncertain. CDR3 length: 13 residues. V lost 0 bases to trimming and J lost 6 bases, with 8 bases between them. The germline CDR1 and CDR2 sequences are SGHRS and YFSETQ. The CDR3 reads CASSLGVGDTQYF. The CDR3 DNA sequence: TGCGCCAGCAGCTTGGGCGTAGGGGATACGCAGTATTTT.

This chain uses TRBV20-1 with TRBJ2-3; D gene ambiguous. CDR1 and CDR2 (germline): DFQATT, SNEGSKA (reference sequence). Trimming removed 6 bases from V and 3 bases from J, with 16 bases in between. This CDR3 region has 14 residues. CDR3 sequence reads: CSAKEAKGTDTQYF. The CDR3 DNA is TGCAGTGCAAAGGAAGCGAAGGGTACAGATACGCAGTATTTT.

Only a few counts were recorded for this clonotype. CDR3 nucleotides: TGCAGTGCCCGGGACAGGGGGTCCTCGGCTAATGAAAAACTGTTTTTT. Translated, it gives CSARDRGSSANEKLFF. V gene TRBV20-1 combines with J gene TRBJ1-4; 11 bases are a match to TRBD1. The CDR3 is made up of 16 amino acids. J lost 3 bases, V lost 6 bases, and 9 bases had no gene match. Germline CDR1 DFQATT, CDR2 SNEGSKA (reference sequence).